The source of this T cell receptor beta chain is a study of control samples from healthy donors and cancer patients. Assay used: immunoSEQ multiplex PCR; TCRdb lists only in-frame clones, some missing. The sample lists about 140,000 clones; about 88% were seen once. The trim removed 8 bases at V and 6 bases at J, leaving 7 bases unmatched. The CDR3 is 16 amino acids. The V gene's germline CDR1 is LGHNT and CDR2 FRNRAP. The chain links TRBV12-5 to TRBJ2-1; 16 bases align to TRBD2. This TCR was sampled from a woman aged 30 to 39 in good health. The sequencing sample was made of blood. The CDR3 nucleotides read TGTGCTAGTTTGGGACTAGCGGGAGGGCCGTGCAATGAGCAGTTCTTC. It yields the protein CASLGLAGGPCNEQFF.